These 16 T cell receptor beta chains were all obtained from the same sample, sequenced in a study of T cells in Graves' hyperthyroidism and ophthalmopathy. TCR beta CDR3 regions were amplified from RNA. The HTBI set primed first-round TCR CDR3 RT-PCR. TCRdb reprocessed the multiplex PCR reads with MiXCR, giving one entry per CDR3 protein. Here the sample spans over 700,000 distinct CDR3 sequences, 35% to 45% being singletons. Sequencing was performed on blood. The receptors shown here come from a man younger than 35 with Graves' hyperthyroidism.

As for this clonotype: A read error is possible here, since a much larger clone lies one base away. The CDR3 nucleotides read TGCAGTGCTGGAGAAGGACAGGGCAACAATCAGCCCCAGCATTTT. This translates into CSAGEGQGNNQPQHF. The chain employs TRBV20-1 and TRBJ1-5; TRBD1 matches at 8 bases. Germline CDR1 DFQATT, CDR2 SNEGSKA (reference sequence). The CDR3 contains 15 residues.

In the case of this clonotype: The junction departs from the called germline gene at one end, perhaps through a read error. The chain links TRBV29-1 to TRBJ1-3; D is uncertain. In germline, CDR1 is SQVTM, CDR2 ANQGSEA. The CDR3 consists of 14 residues. The CDR3 loop is CGVEDGSSGNTIYF. CDR3 DNA: TGCGGCGTTGAAGATGGGAGCTCTGGAAACACCATATATTTT.

The gene calls are TRBV12-3 or TRBV12-4 and TRBJ2-3; no firm D call. The length of the CDR3 is 17 residues. V gave up 10 bases and J gave up 1 base, with 24 bases separating them. This CDR3 reads CAISRNTPLQGTDTQYF. In DNA form, the CDR3 reads TGTGCCATCAGCCGAAACACCCCCTTGCAGGGCACAGATACGCAGTATTTT.

The V call is TRBV12-3 or TRBV12-4, the J call TRBJ2-5; 8 nucleotides align to TRBD2. The CDR3 is 14 residues long. The V and J ends lost 3 bases and 5 bases, in that order; junction bases with no gene match: 5. CDR3 sequence: CASSFIGGAETQYF. CDR3 in DNA: TGTGCCAGCAGTTTTATCGGGGGGGCGGAGACCCAGTACTTC.

The sample holds a few counts of this clonotype. The gene calls are TRBV19 and TRBJ2-5, with a tentative D call TRBD2 (5 bases). The germline V gene encodes CDR1 LNHDA and CDR2 SQIVND (reference sequence). Trimming pared 3 bases from V and 3 bases from J, leaving 11 bases between. This CDR3 comprises 14 residues. CDR3 sequence (DNA): TGTGCCAGTAGTATGAGGAGCGGCAAAGAGACCCAGTACTTC. This translates into CASSMRSGKETQYF.

In its sample, this clonotype was seen a few times. V gene TRBV20-1 combines with J gene TRBJ2-2; 8 bases are a match to TRBD2. V shed 0 bases, J shed 8 bases, and the junction held 14 bases outside the gene matches. The CDR3 sequence is 17 residues long. Germline V gene sequence: CDR1 DFQATT, CDR2 SNEGSKA (reference sequence). The CDR3 spells CSARDTGRLASRGELFF. CDR3 DNA: TGCAGTGCTAGAGATACCGGGAGACTAGCGAGCAGAGGGGAGCTGTTTTTT.

The table lists this clonotype with many counts. The chain combines TRBV10-3 with TRBJ2-7; 14 nucleotides match TRBD2. The CDR3 has 15 residues. Per germline, CDR1 ENHRY and CDR2 SYGVKD. V shed 4 bases and J 6 bases; nucleotides not matched to a gene: 5. CDR3 nucleotide sequence: TGTGCCATCAGTGGGGGACTAGCGGGAGTTAGCGAGCAGTACTTC. As protein: CAISGGLAGVSEQYF.

This clonotype was detected many times. The V gene is TRBV7-2, the J gene TRBJ2-5, with no clear D. Trimming took 7 bases from V and 3 from J, leaving 9 bases between them. This CDR3 is built from 12 residues. CDR1 is SGHTA and CDR2 is FQGNSA in the germline V gene. The CDR3 DNA reads as TGTGCCAGCACTTCCCTTGAAGAGACCCAGTACTTC. Translated, it gives CASTSLEETQYF.

The V and J genes are TRBV5-1 and TRBJ2-2; no clear D gene. This CDR3 has 16 amino acids. V lost 4 bases to trimming and J lost 0 bases, with 13 bases between them. The V gene's germline CDR1 is SGHRS and CDR2 YFSETQ. The CDR3 DNA sequence: TGCGCCAGCAGCCCCTCGGTCTCATCGAACACCGGGGAGCTGTTTTTT. Translated: CASSPSVSSNTGELFF. Supplemented by reference TRBV5-1 and TRBJ2-2, the full variable domain reads KAGVTQTPRYLIKTRGQQVTLSCSPISGHRSVSWYQQTPGQGLQFLFEYFSETQRNKGNFPGRFSGRQFSNSRSEMNVSTLELGDSALYLCASSPSVSSNTGELFFGEGSRLTVL.

About this clonotype: The junction and the germline gene differ at one end; a read error may be behind it. The chain uses TRBV6-5 and TRBJ1-1; 7 bases map to TRBD1. This CDR3 spans 15 amino acids. The germline gives CDR1 MNHEY, CDR2 SVGAGI. DNA for the CDR3: TGTGCCATCAGTTACGCGGGGGACAGATACACTGAAGCTTTCTTT. Translated: CAISYAGDRYTEAFF.

The chain has TRBV2 and TRBJ2-7; 9 bases line up with TRBD1. V shed 6 bases, J shed 5 bases, and the junction held 11 bases outside the gene matches. The CDR3 spans 15 residues. Per germline, CDR1 SNHLY and CDR2 FYNNEI. CDR3 protein: CASSQVTGGGHEQYF. CDR3 coding DNA: TGTGCCAGCAGCCAGGTGACAGGGGGTGGCCACGAGCAGTACTTC.

A word on this clonotype: This may be a read error: a much more frequent sequence differs by one nucleotide. The CDR3 reads CASSLEGVHERYF. The CDR3, as DNA: TGTGCCAGCAGCTTAGAAGGGGTCCACGAGCGGTACTTC. J is TRBJ2-7 and V is TRBV11-1, with TRBD1 as a possible D gene (5 bases). The CDR3 is 13 residues long. Germline values: CDR1 SGHAT, CDR2 FQDESV (reference sequence).

V is TRBV9 and J is TRBJ1-2; 12 bases fit TRBD1. This CDR3 is built from 16 residues. Germline CDR1 reads SGDLS; CDR2 reads YYNGEE. V shed 0 bases, J shed 3 bases, and the junction held 3 bases outside the gene matches. This CDR3 reads CASSVEGQGAHYGYTF. The DNA for the CDR3 is TGTGCCAGCAGCGTAGAGGGACAGGGGGCTCACTATGGCTACACCTTC. Drawing the rest from reference TRBV9 and TRBJ1-2, the complete variable domain is DSGVTQTPKHLITATGQRVTLRCSPRSGDLSVYWYQQSLDQGLQFLIQYYNGEERAKGNILERFSAQQFPDLHSELNLSSLELGDSALYFCASSVEGQGAHYGYTFGSGTRLTVV.

The chain links TRBV10-2 to TRBJ1-6, with 10 bases aligning to TRBD1. This CDR3 has 16 residues. Trimming cost V 8 bases and J 8 bases; bases outside gene matches: 12. Germline V gene lookup returns CDR1 WSHSY and CDR2 SAAADI. Here the CDR3 reads CASQGRTGGEDSPLHF. CDR3 coding DNA: TGCGCCAGCCAAGGCAGGACAGGGGGAGAGGATTCACCCCTCCACTTT.

The chain combines TRBV29-1 with TRBJ2-7; D is uncertain. The V gene's germline CDR1 is SQVTM and CDR2 ANQGSEA. The V gene lost 8 bases and the J gene lost 3 bases, with 8 bases spanning the gap. This CDR3 spans 10 amino acids. CDR3 DNA: TGCAGCTTATCCCGCTACGAGCAGTACTTC. Translation gives CSLSRYEQYF.

This clonotype was observed a few times. The V call is TRBV12-3 or TRBV12-4, the J call TRBJ2-7; TRBD2 matches 8 bases. The CDR3 contains 16 residues. The V segment lost 4 bases and the J segment 3 bases; nucleotides outside the gene matches: 11. The DNA for the CDR3 is TGTGCCAGCAGTTCACTTCTAAGCGGGAGACTCTACGAGCAGTACTTC. Protein product: CASSSLLSGRLYEQYF.